Listed here are 20 T cell receptor beta chains from one sample, sequenced in a study of cytomegalovirus exposure and HLA in healthy donors. The table came from immunoSEQ multiplex PCR; TCRdb's copy has only in-frame clones and leaves some out. This table has 190,000 or so clones, roughly 84% appearing once. Material for sequencing was PBMCs. Receptors were obtained from a woman between 18 and 29 years old in good health and CMV-seropositive.

The gene calls are TRBV29-1 and TRBJ2-3; perhaps TRBD1 as D (5 bases). The V end was cut by 0 bases, the J end by 5 bases, with 15 bases between. This CDR3 is built from 15 residues. The V gene's germline CDR1 is SQVTM and CDR2 ANQGSEA. In DNA, the CDR3 is TGCAGCGTTGAAGATCTTCAGGGATTGGGAGATACGCAGTATTTT. The encoded protein is CSVEDLQGLGDTQYF.

The chain employs TRBV7-9 and TRBJ1-6; D is unclear. Germline V gene sequence: CDR1 SEHNR, CDR2 FQNEAQ (reference sequence). Trimming shortened V by 4 bases and J by 12 bases, and 13 bases separated the two germline ends. The CDR3 runs 13 residues. Here the CDR3 DNA reads TGTGCCAGCAGCTCCCCGGAGGTTCGACCCCTCCACTTT. Residues: CASSSPEVRPLHF.

Turning to this clone: The sample carries other DNA sequences with the same CDR3. Here the CDR3 reads CASSGRQNTEAFF. The CDR3 nucleotides read TGTGCCAGCAGTGGGCGACAGAACACTGAAGCTTTCTTT. The chain uses TRBV2 and TRBJ1-1; D not resolved. The germline CDR1 and CDR2 sequences are SNHLY and FYNNEI. V lost 4 bases and J 1 base, leaving 7 bases between the germline ends. This CDR3 has 13 amino acids.

The chain combines TRBV19 with TRBJ2-3; 10 bases match TRBD1. Germline trimming cut 6 bases from V and 4 bases from J; bases unmatched to any gene: 19. The CDR3 runs to 19 residues. Germline loops: CDR1 LNHDA, CDR2 SQIVND (reference sequence). CDR3 nucleotides: TGTGCCAGTAGCGGGATAAACCGGGACAGGGGTTGGTTGGCAGATACGCAGTATTTT. As protein: CASSGINRDRGWLADTQYF.

The sample holds one count of this clone. The chain employs TRBV6-6 and TRBJ1-2, with TRBD1 identical over 8 bases. The trim removed 2 bases at V and 8 bases at J, leaving 10 bases unmatched. Germline V gene lookup returns CDR1 MNHNY and CDR2 SVGAGI (reference sequence). The length of the CDR3 is 15 residues. The CDR3 sequence: CASSYARTGSGGYTF. CDR3 DNA: TGTGCCAGCAGTTACGCCCGGACAGGGTCGGGGGGCTACACCTTC.

The rearrangement joins TRBV2 to TRBJ2-1; 7 bases are shared with TRBD2. The germline gives CDR1 SNHLY, CDR2 FYNNEI. The CDR3 has 12 amino acids. J gave up 14 bases and V 6 bases, and 10 bases lay outside the gene matches. The CDR3 region is CASSLADTEEFF. For the CDR3, the DNA is TGTGCCAGCAGCCTAGCGGACACCGAGGAGTTCTTC.

The chain recombines TRBV6-5 with TRBJ2-1; D is uncertain. Germline-derived CDR1 and CDR2 are MNHEY and SVGAGI. Trimming took off 4 bases at V and 5 bases at J, with 9 bases between the two ends. The CDR3 runs 13 residues. CDR3 protein: CASSLGGDNEQFF. The CDR3 bases are TGTGCCAGCAGTTTAGGCGGAGACAATGAGCAGTTCTTC.

This clone was seen a few times. The chain couples TRBV6-6 to TRBJ2-2, with a weak D call TRBD1 (5 bases). The CDR3 consists of 14 residues. Trimming cost V 0 bases and J 11 bases, with 13 bases left between them. In germline, CDR1 is MNHNY, CDR2 SVGAGI (reference sequence). CDR3 amino acids: CASSYSKGQGELFF. CDR3 nucleotides: TGTGCCAGCAGTTACTCGAAAGGCCAGGGAGAGCTGTTTTTT.

The chain is built from TRBV5-1 and TRBJ2-3; 9 nucleotides line up with TRBD2. V shed 5 bases, J shed 5 bases, and the junction held 9 bases outside the gene matches. Germline assignment: CDR1 SGHRS and CDR2 YFSETQ. The CDR3 contains 15 residues. CDR3 in DNA: TGCGCCAGCAGTATCTTAGGTAGCGGGGGAGATACGCAGTATTTT. Encoded protein: CASSILGSGGDTQYF.

The chain is built from TRBV6-1 and TRBJ1-1, with unresolved D. The CDR3 sequence is 12 residues long. Trimming took 2 bases from V and 1 from J, leaving 2 bases between them. Looked up from germline, CDR1 is MNHNS and CDR2 is SASEGT. CDR3 protein: CASSEQNTEAFF. The CDR3 DNA reads as TGTGCCAGCAGTGAACAGAACACTGAAGCTTTCTTT.

This chain uses TRBV10-3 with TRBJ1-2; D not resolved. V dropped 4 bases and J dropped 8 bases, with 17 bases sitting between them. The CDR3 consists of 14 residues. Germline values: CDR1 ENHRY, CDR2 SYGVKD. CDR3 amino acids: CAISGYGPAGGYTF. The DNA of the CDR3 is TGTGCCATCAGTGGATACGGTCCTGCGGGGGGCTACACCTTC.

The chain combines TRBV27 with TRBJ1-5; D is perhaps TRBD1 (6 bases). Trimming took 5 bases from V and 0 from J, leaving 23 bases between them. The CDR3 totals 19 residues. The germline CDR1 and CDR2 sequences are MNHEY and SMNVEV (reference sequence). This chain's CDR3 is CASSPRSRGHRVSNQPQHF. The CDR3 DNA reads TGTGCCAGCAGTCCCCGCAGCAGGGGCCACCGAGTTAGCAATCAGCCCCAGCATTTT.

V usage is TRBV6-1 and J usage is TRBJ1-2; the match to TRBD1 covers 7 bases. The CDR3 runs to 14 residues. V lost 7 bases, J lost 5 bases, and 10 bases stayed unmatched. CDR1 and CDR2 (germline): MNHNS, SASEGT. In nucleotides, the CDR3 is TGTGCCAGCAACTCAATCGGGACAGAGTATGGCTACACCTTC. Translated, it gives CASNSIGTEYGYTF.

With respect to this clone: The sample has other DNA sequences that encode this CDR3 too. The rearrangement joins TRBV2 to TRBJ1-1, with a possible D match to TRBD1 (5 bases). With 6 bases removed from V and 5 bases from J, the gap between germline ends came to 13 bases. Per the germline V gene, CDR1 is SNHLY and CDR2 is FYNNEI. The CDR3 has 13 residues. The CDR3 nucleotides read TGTGCCAGCAGCCTAGGGACTGAAACTGAAGCTTTCTTT. Its protein product is CASSLGTETEAFF.

V gene TRBV2 combines with J gene TRBJ2-5; the D gene is possibly TRBD2 (7 bases). The length of the CDR3 is 15 residues. V was cut by 2 bases and J by 4 bases, with 14 bases left in between. Germline V gives CDR1 SNHLY, CDR2 FYNNEI. CDR3 DNA sequence: TGTGCCAGCAGTGAATTTCGGGGGGCCCCAGAGACCCAGTACTTC. It yields the protein CASSEFRGAPETQYF.

This rearrangement joins TRBV7-8 to TRBJ1-6; D remains ambiguous. Germline CDR1 reads SGHVS; CDR2 reads FQNEAQ. The germline V and J ends were trimmed by 0 bases and 8 bases, with 14 bases remaining between them. This CDR3 comprises 16 residues. The CDR3 DNA reads as TGTGCCAGCAGCTTAGCGCCATTCTCGGTGGATTCACCCCTCCACTTT. It translates to CASSLAPFSVDSPLHF. Filled out from reference TRBV7-8 and TRBJ1-6, the complete variable domain reads GAGVSQSPRYKVAKRGQDVALRCDPISGHVSLFWYQQALGQGPEFLTYFQNEAQLDKSGLPSDRFFAERPEGSVSTLKIQRTQQEDSAVYLCASSLAPFSVDSPLHFGNGTRLTVT.

The rearrangement joins TRBV2 to TRBJ2-1; D might be TRBD1 (5 bases). There are 15 residues in the CDR3. Trimming took off 6 bases at V and 7 bases at J, with 19 bases between the two ends. The germline V gene has CDR1 SNHLY and CDR2 FYNNEI. The CDR3 coding sequence is TGTGCCAGCAGCCCAGGGTCTGGTATTGGGAATGAGCAGTTCTTC. It is translated as CASSPGSGIGNEQFF.

The chain links TRBV21-1 to TRBJ2-5; the D call in the table, TRBD1, was not verified against the DNA. TRBV21-1 is flagged as a pseudogene. The CDR3 length is 16 residues. The CDR3 nucleotides are TGTGCCAGCAGCAAATTGGGGACAGGGAGGTTAGAGACCCAGTACTTC. Its translation: CASSKLGTGRLETQYF.

In its sample, this clone was seen a few times. The gene calls are TRBV7-8 and TRBJ1-5; D perhaps matches TRBD1 (6 bases). The germline gives CDR1 SGHVS, CDR2 FQNEAQ. Trimming stripped 0 bases from V and 7 bases from J, with 25 bases between. CDR3 length: 19 amino acids. Here the CDR3 reads CASSLAVSQGQRKGQPQHF. CDR3 in DNA: TGTGCCAGCAGCTTAGCGGTCAGCCAGGGACAACGTAAAGGCCAGCCCCAGCATTTT.

The rearrangement uses TRBV4-1 and TRBJ2-7; 7 positions match TRBD1. J lost 2 bases, V lost 1 base, and 5 bases had no gene match. The germline V gene has CDR1 MGHRA and CDR2 YSYEKL. The CDR3 spans 15 residues. The CDR3 region has the DNA TGCGCCAGCAGCCAAGCACAGGGGTTAGCCTACGAGCAGTACTTC. Amino acid sequence: CASSQAQGLAYEQYF.